Below, 16 T cell receptor beta chains from the same sample are listed, as sequenced in a study of blood T cell repertoires in COVID-19. Sequencing used immunoSEQ multiplex PCR; TCRdb keeps in-frame clones, though not all of them. The top ten hold around 6.3% of the sample, which has 120,000 or so clones, 85% seen once. The sequenced sample consisted of peripheral blood. These receptors originate from an elderly man with active or convalescent COVID-19.

In its sample, this clone was seen once. V is TRBV7-2 and J is TRBJ2-3; D perhaps matches TRBD1 (6 bases). CDR1 and CDR2 from the germline V gene are SGHTA and FQGNSA. The CDR3 runs to 18 residues. V was pared by 1 base and J by 0 bases, with 17 bases between. DNA of the CDR3: TGTGCCAGCAGCTTAGACCTTGTAGGGGGAACTAGCACAGATACGCAGTATTTT. It translates to CASSLDLVGGTSTDTQYF.

V and J are TRBV5-1 and TRBJ2-1; 8 bases map to TRBD1. CDR3 size: 15 residues. Looked up from germline, CDR1 is SGHRS and CDR2 is YFSETQ. The V and J ends lost 4 bases and 4 bases, in that order; junction bases with no gene match: 7. The chain's CDR3 is CASSRGQGTYNEQFF. The CDR3 nucleotides are TGCGCCAGCAGCCGAGGACAGGGAACGTACAATGAGCAGTTCTTC.

The rearrangement joins TRBV19 to TRBJ2-7; 8 bases align to TRBD2. Trimming at V came to 5 bases and at J to 0 bases, leaving 9 bases not matched to a gene. The CDR3 contains 16 residues. The germline V gene encodes CDR1 LNHDA and CDR2 SQIVND (reference sequence). DNA for the CDR3: TGTGCCAGTAGTTTGCGGCGGGGGGCCCGCTCCTACGAGCAGTACTTC. Residues: CASSLRRGARSYEQYF.

This chain connects TRBV5-4 to TRBJ1-4; TRBD1 matches at 12 bases. Per the germline V gene, CDR1 is SGHNT and CDR2 is YYREEE (reference sequence). The CDR3 length is 17 residues. V trimming: 4 bases; J trimming: 3 bases; junction bases outside the gene matches: 7. The CDR3 region is CASSPRDRGPANEKLFF. For the CDR3, the DNA is TGTGCCAGCAGCCCCCGGGACAGGGGGCCAGCTAATGAAAAACTGTTTTTT.

The chain couples TRBV5-6 to TRBJ2-5; D is perhaps TRBD2 (5 bases). This CDR3 has 11 residues. V gave up 7 bases and J gave up 5 bases, with 9 bases separating them. Germline lookup yields CDR1 SGHDT and CDR2 YYEEEE. The CDR3 coding sequence is TGTGCCAGCGGACGAGGGGAGACCCAGTACTTC. It translates to CASGRGETQYF.

The CDR3 is CASSEAGTGRAFF. The CDR3 DNA reads as TGTGCCAGCAGTGAAGCAGGGACAGGTCGAGCTTTCTTT. The chain has TRBV6-1 and TRBJ1-1, with 8 bases identical to TRBD1. The V gene end was trimmed by 0 bases and the J gene end by 10 bases; junction bases not matched to a gene: 4. Germline V gene data show CDR1 as MNHNS and CDR2 as SASEGT. The CDR3 covers 13 residues.

Only a few counts were recorded for this clone. This rearrangement joins TRBV2 to TRBJ2-2, with 7 bases that match TRBD1. Per the germline V gene, CDR1 is SNHLY and CDR2 is FYNNEI. This CDR3 is built from 16 residues. The V gene end was trimmed by 6 bases and the J gene end by 0 bases; junction bases not matched to a gene: 7. The CDR3 here is CASSPGTASNTGELFF. As DNA, the CDR3 is TGTGCCAGCAGCCCCGGGACAGCTTCGAACACCGGGGAGCTGTTTTTT.

This sequence joins TRBV3-1 (or the pseudogene TRBV3-2) and TRBJ1-4; D unclear. The V end was cut by 8 bases, the J end by 7 bases, with 11 bases between. The germline V gene encodes CDR1 LGHDT and CDR2 YNNKEL (reference sequence). This CDR3 spans 12 amino acids. The CDR3: CASGSTREKLFF. The CDR3 nucleotides are TGTGCCAGCGGCTCGACTCGTGAAAAACTGTTTTTT.

The CDR3 bases are TGTGCCAGCAGCTTTCAAAGGGGCAACGAGCAGTACTTC. Translation: CASSFQRGNEQYF. V is TRBV11-2 and J is TRBJ2-7; a possible D gene is TRBD1 (5 bases). The CDR3 length is 13 residues. CDR1 and CDR2 (germline): SGHAT, FQNNGV. V was clipped by 3 bases and J by 5 bases, with 11 bases between them.

V usage is TRBV30 and J usage is TRBJ2-2; D possibly corresponds to TRBD2 (5 bases). Germline CDR1 and CDR2: GTSNPN and SVGIG (reference sequence). V was shortened by 5 bases and J by 1 base, with 8 bases between the two germline ends. The CDR3 is made up of 13 amino acids. CDR3 DNA sequence: TGTGCCTGGTGCCGGGAGAACACCGGGGAGCTGTTTTTT. Amino acids: CAWCRENTGELFF. The variable domain in full, completed from reference TRBV30 and TRBJ2-2, reads SQTIHQWPATLVQPVGSPLSLECTVEGTSNPNLYWYRQAAGRGLQLLFYSVGIGQISSEVPQNLSASRPQDRQFILSSKKLLLSDSGFYLCAWCRENTGELFFGEGSRLTVL.

This clone was seen only once. The gene calls are TRBV10-1 and TRBJ2-1, with a possible D match to TRBD1 (6 bases). Trimming left V 0 bases short and J 4 bases short, with 19 bases between. The CDR3 contains 18 residues. The V gene's germline CDR1 is WNHNN and CDR2 SYGVQD (reference sequence). In DNA, the CDR3 is TGCGCCAGCAGTGAGTCCCCCCCCGCAGGGGACCGATACAATGAGCAGTTCTTC. Amino acid sequence: CASSESPPAGDRYNEQFF.

V is TRBV3-1 (or the pseudogene TRBV3-2) and J is TRBJ1-3; D unclear. CDR3 size: 14 residues. Trimming stripped 2 bases from V and 0 bases from J, with 5 bases between. Germline V gives CDR1 LGHDT, CDR2 YNNKEL (reference sequence). CDR3 sequence (DNA): TGTGCCAGCAGCCAAACTGCCTCTGGAAACACCATATATTTT. Translating it yields CASSQTASGNTIYF.

The chain has TRBV5-1 and TRBJ1-2, with 8 positions matching TRBD1. The CDR3 is 14 residues long. The trim removed 4 bases at V and 2 bases at J, leaving 4 bases unmatched. CDR1 is SGHRS, CDR2 YFSETQ, per germline. CDR3: CASSPGQGNYGYTF. The CDR3 nucleotides are TGCGCCAGCAGCCCCGGACAGGGAAACTATGGCTACACCTTC.

This chain links TRBV6-5 with TRBJ1-5; the D gene is possibly TRBD1 (6 bases). The V gene's germline CDR1 is MNHEY and CDR2 SVGAGI. V was clipped by 6 bases and J by 0 bases, with 12 bases between them. CDR3 length: 15 amino acids. The CDR3 is CASRGRQVSNQPQHF. The CDR3 DNA reads as TGTGCCAGCAGGGGGAGACAGGTTAGCAATCAGCCCCAGCATTTT.

This clone was picked up one time. CDR3 amino acids: CASSQTGASGNTIYF. CDR3 nucleotides: TGTGCCAGCAGCCAGACAGGGGCGTCTGGAAACACCATATATTTT. This chain links TRBV28 with TRBJ1-3, with 8 nucleotides matching TRBD1. Germline values: CDR1 MDHEN, CDR2 SYDVKM. The CDR3 runs 15 residues. After removal of 6 bases from V and 1 base from J, the junction contained 5 bases not matched to a gene.

This chain links TRBV4-1 with TRBJ2-6; D gene uncertain. The germline V and J ends were trimmed by 1 base and 0 bases, with 13 bases remaining between them. Germline V gives CDR1 MGHRA, CDR2 YSYEKL. CDR3 size: 18 residues. The DNA of the CDR3 is TGCGCCAGCAGCCAAGTGGCAGCGCGACCCTCTGGGGCCAACGTCCTGACTTTC. This translates into CASSQVAARPSGANVLTF.